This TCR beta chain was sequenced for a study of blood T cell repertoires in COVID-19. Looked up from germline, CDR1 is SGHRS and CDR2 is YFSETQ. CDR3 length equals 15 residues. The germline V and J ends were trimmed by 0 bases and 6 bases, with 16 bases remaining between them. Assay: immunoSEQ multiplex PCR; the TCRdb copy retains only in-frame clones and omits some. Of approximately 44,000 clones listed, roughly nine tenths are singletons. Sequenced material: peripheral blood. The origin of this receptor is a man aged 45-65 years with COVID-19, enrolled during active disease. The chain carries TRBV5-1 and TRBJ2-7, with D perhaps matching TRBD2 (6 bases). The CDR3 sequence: CASSLAPGSGGEQYF. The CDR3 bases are TGCGCCAGCAGCTTGGCCCCAGGGTCCGGGGGCGAGCAGTACTTC.